This T cell receptor beta chain was captured by sequencing in a study of blood T cell repertoires in COVID-19. For the study at large: COVID-19 samples from acute and convalescent phases originated in the United States, Italy and Spain. PBMCs, B-cell-depleted T cells, or T cells provided the cDNA or gDNA that made up the material.

Trimming stripped 4 bases from V and 1 base from J, with 13 bases between. The CDR3 consists of 16 residues. Germline lookup yields CDR1 LGHDT and CDR2 YNNKEL (reference sequence). The method was immunoSEQ multiplex PCR; TCRdb's version includes in-frame clones alone and lacks a portion of them. The sample includes tens of thousands of clones, around 90% of them seen just once. The sequence was obtained from a human donor in a cohort sampled during active COVID-19. The chain recombines TRBV3-1 (or the pseudogene TRBV3-2) with TRBJ2-2, with D maybe TRBD2 (6 bases). Sequencing input: peripheral blood. In DNA, the CDR3 is TGTGCCAGCAGCCTGATGCGGGGTGGGAACACCGGGGAGCTGTTTTTT. Its protein is CASSLMRGGNTGELFF.